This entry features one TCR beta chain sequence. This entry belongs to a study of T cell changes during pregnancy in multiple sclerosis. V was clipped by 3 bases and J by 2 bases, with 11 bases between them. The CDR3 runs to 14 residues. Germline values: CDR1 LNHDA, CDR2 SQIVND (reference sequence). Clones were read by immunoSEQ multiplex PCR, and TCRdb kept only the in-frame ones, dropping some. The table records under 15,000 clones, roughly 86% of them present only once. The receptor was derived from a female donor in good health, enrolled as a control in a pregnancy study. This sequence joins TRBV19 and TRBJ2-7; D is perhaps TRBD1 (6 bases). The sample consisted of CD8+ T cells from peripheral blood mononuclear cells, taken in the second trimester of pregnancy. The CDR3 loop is CASSMSTGPYEQYF. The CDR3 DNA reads TGTGCCAGTAGTATGTCTACAGGGCCCTACGAGCAGTACTTC.